The 11 T cell receptor beta chains reported below all come from one sample, sequenced in a study of beta chain features in type 1 diabetes (dated by TCRdb to 2017 to 2018). Libraries were made using the immunoSEQ multiplex PCR assay. The High Capacity cDNA Reverse Transcription Kit was used to reverse transcribe all of the isolated RNA, meaning that expressed TCRB transcripts were what got sequenced. TCRdb re-hosts the immuneACCESS table, in-frame sequences only. Its copies lack some clones; in the studies checked, an unresolved V gene accounts for under half of them, and the cause for the rest is not known. The sample table lists roughly 180,000 clones, about 12% of them with a count of one. The ten largest clones take up about 0.59% of the sample. The material sequenced was central memory CD4+ T cells from blood. These receptors were taken from a woman aged 18-35 years in good health.

V is TRBV19 and J is TRBJ2-2, with TRBD2 matching over 9 bases. V shed 2 bases, J shed 5 bases, and the junction held 6 bases outside the gene matches. CDR3 size: 16 residues. Germline values: CDR1 LNHDA, CDR2 SQIVND (reference sequence). CDR3 amino acids: CASSIRAGGPTGELFF. DNA for the CDR3: TGTGCCAGTAGTATAAGAGCGGGAGGACCAACCGGGGAGCTGTTTTTT.

The chain uses TRBV6-4 and TRBJ2-5; 8 nucleotides agree with TRBD2. Trimming cost V 4 bases and J 4 bases; bases outside gene matches: 8. CDR3 length: 15 residues. Germline loops: CDR1 MRHNA, CDR2 SNTAGT. In DNA, the CDR3 is TGTGCCAGCAGTGGTCAGCGGGAGTCGCGAGAGACCCAGTACTTC. Its translation is CASSGQRESRETQYF.

The V call is TRBV7-2, the J call TRBJ1-5; D call uncertain. The CDR3 sequence is 14 residues long. Trimming removed 5 bases from V and 7 bases from J, with 15 bases in between. Germline V gene data show CDR1 as SGHTA and CDR2 as FQGNSA. CDR3 residues: CASSPGSPGQPQHF. DNA for the CDR3: TGTGCCAGCAGCCCCGGGAGCCCGGGACAGCCCCAGCATTTT.

Many counts were recorded for this clone. The chain has TRBV28 and TRBJ2-7, with 8 bases matching TRBD2. V lost 10 bases and J lost 4; bases outside the gene matches: 15. The CDR3 length is 15 residues. The germline gives CDR1 MDHEN, CDR2 SYDVKM. The CDR3 nucleotides read TGTGCCATTGCCCCGCCGGGACTAGGGAGGTACGAGCAGTACTTC. This codes for CAIAPPGLGRYEQYF.

This clone was detected a few times. The V gene is TRBV5-1, the J gene TRBJ2-1; 7 bases agree with TRBD1. Germline V gives CDR1 SGHRS, CDR2 YFSETQ. The CDR3 spans 14 residues. Germline trimming cut 4 bases from V and 2 bases from J; bases unmatched to any gene: 3. The CDR3 bases are TGCGCCAGCAGCGCCGGACAGGCCTACAATGAGCAGTTCTTC. It codes for CASSAGQAYNEQFF.

This clone was detected a few times. V is TRBV7-6 and J is TRBJ2-5, with a weak D call TRBD1 (5 bases). V gave up 3 bases and J gave up 2 bases, with 10 bases separating them. This CDR3 is 14 amino acids long. Germline CDR1 is SGHVS and CDR2 is FNYEAQ. The CDR3 loop is CASSFTPGQETQYF. CDR3 bases: TGTGCCAGCAGCTTCACTCCAGGGCAAGAGACCCAGTACTTC.

This clone came up a few times. At the DNA level, this CDR3 is encoded by other sequences in the same sample as well. The chain combines TRBV27 with TRBJ1-2; 9 bases map to TRBD1. This CDR3 region has 13 residues. V was pared by 6 bases and J by 7 bases, with 6 bases of the junction left unmatched. CDR1 MNHEY and CDR2 SMNVEV come from the germline V gene (reference sequence). In DNA form, the CDR3 reads TGTGCCAGCAGACCGACAGGGGGGCTTGGCTACACCTTC. It translates to CASRPTGGLGYTF.

The table lists this clone with a few counts. The chain's CDR3 is CASRGYGLAGYEQFF. The CDR3 region has the DNA TGTGCCAGCAGAGGATACGGACTAGCGGGTTATGAGCAGTTCTTC. The genes are TRBV7-9 and TRBJ2-1, with TRBD2 matching over 11 bases. This CDR3 has 15 residues. The V gene's germline CDR1 is SEHNR and CDR2 FQNEAQ (reference sequence). The V and J ends lost 6 bases and 8 bases, in that order; junction bases with no gene match: 9.

A few counts support this clone. The rearrangement links TRBV15 to TRBJ2-1; 9 nucleotides line up with TRBD1. Germline CDR1 and CDR2: LNHNV and YYDKDF (reference sequence). The CDR3 is made up of 17 amino acids. V lost 4 bases to trimming and J lost 5 bases; unmatched junction nucleotides: 12. The CDR3 protein is CATSTKQGQGINNEQFF. The CDR3, as DNA: TGTGCCACCAGCACCAAACAAGGACAGGGGATTAACAATGAGCAGTTCTTC.

To note about this clone: Within the sample, other DNA sequences also encode this same CDR3. The V gene is TRBV6-6, the J gene TRBJ1-5, with a tentative D call TRBD1 (5 bases). Trimming left V 3 bases short and J 2 bases short, with 8 bases between. Germline V CDR1 and CDR2: MNHNY, SVGAGI (reference sequence). The CDR3 consists of 14 residues. CDR3 amino acids: CASSYGAGNQPQHF. CDR3 sequence (DNA): TGTGCCAGCAGTTATGGGGCAGGCAATCAGCCCCAGCATTTT.

This clone was seen a few times. This chain connects TRBV7-2 to TRBJ2-5; TRBD2 matches 7 bases. The length of the CDR3 is 14 residues. After removal of 5 bases from V and 4 bases from J, the junction contained 7 bases not matched to a gene. Germline CDR1 SGHTA, CDR2 FQGNSA. CDR3 sequence (DNA): TGTGCCAGCAGCCCACGGACTAGGGTAGAGACCCAGTACTTC. It is translated as CASSPRTRVETQYF.